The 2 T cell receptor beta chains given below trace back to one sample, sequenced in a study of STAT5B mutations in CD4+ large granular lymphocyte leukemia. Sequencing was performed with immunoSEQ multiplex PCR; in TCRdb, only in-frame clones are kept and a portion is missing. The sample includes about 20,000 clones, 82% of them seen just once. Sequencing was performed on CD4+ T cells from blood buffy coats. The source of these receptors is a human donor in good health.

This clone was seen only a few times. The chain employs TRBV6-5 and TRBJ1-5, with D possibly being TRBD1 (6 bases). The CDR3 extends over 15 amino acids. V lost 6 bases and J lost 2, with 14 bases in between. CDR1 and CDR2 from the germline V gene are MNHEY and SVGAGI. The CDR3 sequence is CASSDHRAGNQPQHF. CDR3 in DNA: TGTGCCAGCAGCGATCACAGGGCGGGCAATCAGCCCCAGCATTTT.

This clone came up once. As DNA, the CDR3 is TGTGCCAGCATACCAGGAATCGGGATTTTGAACACTGAAGCTTTCTTT. It translates to CASIPGIGILNTEAFF. V is TRBV7-2 and J is TRBJ1-1; D remains ambiguous. Trimming removed 7 bases at V and 0 bases at J, with 18 bases between. Germline V lookup: CDR1 SGHTA, CDR2 FQGNSA. This CDR3 is 16 amino acids long.